This T cell receptor (beta chain) was recorded in a study of cytotoxic CD8 clonotypes in ibrutinib-treated CLL (dated by TCRdb to the early 2020s). Describing the broader study: The cohort had about a dozen relapsed/refractory and approximately 14 treatment-naive patients; 17 to 18 were IGHV unmutated. Responses were partial in 24 patients and complete in 2; after median approximately 69 months follow-up, around 15 stayed in remission and approximately twelve progressed. Response samples were taken after a median of approximately 13 months on treatment, ranging from about 6 to 40 months. Samples averaged approximately 240,000 productive templates and just under 95,000 productive rearrangements. Of the 86 participants in the trial, roughly 26 had longitudinal samples available. Cryopreserved peripheral blood mononuclear cells were obtained prior to treatment, at the time of response, and at either disease progression or sustained remission. All remission and progressive disease samples were collected while patients were still receiving ibrutinib.

Each clonotype received, on average, 10x coverage in deep resolution sequencing performed on a MiSeq, where the target depth lay between 1 in 1 million and 1 in 200,000 T cells. The immunoSEQ hsTCRB Kit was used to generate TCR beta libraries. In the original analysis: ImmunoSEQ Data Assistant and ImmunoSEQ Analyzer were used for data analysis, and V, D and J genes were assigned according to IMGT definitions. Clonality was computed as one minus normalized Shannon entropy of productive rearrangement frequencies, ranging from 0 to 1. Only overrepresented clonotypes making up at least 0.05% of each patient's repertoire were included in the public clonotype analysis. About a dozen repertoires from age-matched healthy donors, obtained from immuneACCESS, served as clonality controls. In TCRdb, the immuneACCESS table is reduced to in-frame sequences with V and J assigned. These tables do not hold every clone; where another copy was compared, an unresolved V gene accounts for under half, and the others remain unexplained. The DNA was the basis for D and trimming; V, J and clone size are from that table. This sample is represented by approximately 340,000 clones; 67% of them were singletons. 6% to 6.5% of the sample rests with the top ten.

Results the study describes overall, beyond this receptor: At baseline, clonality was higher than in age-matched healthy donors and showed a strong correlation with circulating CD8+ T-cell counts. Public clonotypes were rare and either shrank or stayed stable during treatment, and the rise in clonality at ibrutinib response reflected expansion of private clonotypes. Clonality increased at ibrutinib response, stayed stable in sustained remission, and fell back toward baseline at progression. Sampling times were not matched between sustained-remission and progressing patients, and lymph node repertoires were not studied.

Around 2 micrograms of genomic DNA were extracted from cryopreserved PBMCs for TCR beta library preparation. Longitudinal blood samples from CLL patients on ibrutinib monotherapy were analyzed using high-throughput TCR beta sequencing. The patients took part in an open-label, single-center phase 2 trial of ibrutinib monotherapy. Comments on this clone: The antigen it recognizes is unknown. No per-base quality is available; no much larger clone lies one base away.

CDR1 and CDR2 (SGHTA, FQGNSA) derive from the germline V gene. The germline ends are 10 bases apart after V is trimmed by 7 bases and J by 1 base. CDR3 length: 13 amino acids, cysteine to phenylalanine. This entry keeps only the CDR3 DNA: 39 bases, framed from base 1. The source of this sequence is a human donor with chronic lymphocytic leukemia. In this chain, TRBV7-2 is recombined with TRBJ1-1; the D gene is perhaps TRBD1, from 5 matching bases. Sequenced here: PBMCs, sampled after 36 months of ibrutinib treatment. In nucleotides, the sequence is TGTGCCAGCAACCTTGACAGGAACACTGAAGCTTTCTTT. The translation is CASNLDRNTEAFF.